This TCR beta chain emerged from a study of blood T cells in healthy people across ages. The overall study: Capture by template switching was about one barcoded beta molecule per two T cells.

Note on this clonotype: Its matching antigen is unknown.

The CDR3 is 18 amino acids. CDR1 and CDR2 (germline): SGHVS, FQNEAQ. V shed 5 bases and J shed 0 bases, with 22 bases lying between them. Donors were healthy Caucasian individuals from Russia aged roughly 6 to 90. Staff drew approximately 9.7 milliliters of peripheral blood from each donor. Findings and caveats of the study: It was found that TCR beta diversity correlated strongly with the percentage of naive T cells.

Alongside a J-beta primer mix, a sample-barcoded 5' primer served in a second PCR lasting roughly 6 to 11 cycles. One entry per CDR3 protein, called by TCRdb with MiXCR from the 5' RACE reads. The profile shows 800,000 or so distinct CDR3 sequences, around 68% of them singletons. This sequence joins TRBV7-8 and TRBJ1-1; tentative D call: TRBD1 (6 bases). The sample taken for sequencing was blood. The sequence was obtained from a young man in good health. In DNA form, the CDR3 reads TGTGCCAGCAGCCCAGGGTTTGGGGGCATTGCGGTGAACACTGAAGCTTTCTTT. Amino acids: CASSPGFGGIAVNTEAFF.